One sample yielded the 26 T cell receptor beta chains listed below, sequenced in a study of glioma-infiltrating T cells. The iRepertoire nested amplicon-rescue multiplex PCR amplified TCR alpha and beta CDR3s from RNA. TCRdb independently ran MiXCR on the multiplex PCR reads; one entry per CDR3 protein. The repertoire holds 95,000 to 110,000 distinct CDR3 sequences, with around 29% as singletons. Sequencing was carried out using glioma tissue, nonneoplastic brain tissue, or PBMCs (not recorded which). These receptors all come from a human donor with low-grade glioma or glioblastoma, undergoing nonglioma brain surgery, or in good health (not recorded which).

As for this clonotype: Since no conserved phenylalanine or tryptophan closes the CDR3, a read error is the likely cause. This chain joins TRBV19 and TRBJ2-1, with TRBD1 as a possible D gene (5 bases). Trimming took off 5 bases at V and 7 bases at J, with 9 bases between the two ends. Germline CDR1 LNHDA, CDR2 SQIVND (reference sequence). The CDR3 loop spans 12 amino acids. As DNA, the CDR3 is TGTGCCAGTAGTGCAAACAGGAATGAGCAGTTCCTC. Translated: CASSANRNEQFL.

This clonotype was detected many times. The chain's CDR3 is CASIKTPGGTEAFF. CDR3 in DNA: TGTGCCAGCATCAAGACTCCGGGGGGCACTGAAGCTTTCTTT. The chain uses TRBV7-2 and TRBJ1-1; TRBD1 might be the D (5 bases). This CDR3 has 14 amino acids. V gave up 7 bases and J gave up 4 bases, with 16 bases separating them. From germline, CDR1 is SGHTA and CDR2 FQGNSA.

The CDR3 DNA reads as TGTGCCAGCAGTTCACACCGTTATACGCCTTTGGCCTACGAGCAGTACTTC. Protein sequence: CASSSHRYTPLAYEQYF. This chain joins TRBV12-3 or TRBV12-4 and TRBJ2-7; no clear D gene. Trimming stripped 4 bases from V and 2 bases from J, with 21 bases between. The CDR3 is made up of 17 amino acids.

This clonotype came up a few times. The rearrangement uses TRBV19 and TRBJ2-3; D remains ambiguous. CDR1 and CDR2 from the germline V gene are LNHDA and SQIVND (reference sequence). The CDR3 has 15 amino acids. The V end lost 5 bases, the J end lost 1 base, and 13 bases lay between the germline ends. For the CDR3, the DNA is TGTGCCAGTAGTGCGGACCCACGGGGCACAGATACGCAGTATTTT. Amino acid sequence: CASSADPRGTDTQYF.

At least ten counts were recorded for this clonotype. The chain combines TRBV6-1 with TRBJ2-3; a weak D match, TRBD2 (6 bases). V was trimmed by 8 bases and J by 0 bases, leaving 6 bases between them. The CDR3 contains 12 residues. Germline V gives CDR1 MNHNS, CDR2 SASEGT. CDR3 loop: CASAGSTDTQYF. CDR3 sequence (DNA): TGTGCCAGCGCGGGGAGCACAGATACGCAGTATTTT.

Ten or more counts support this clonotype. The genes are TRBV2 and TRBJ1-1; D is ambiguous. V lost 2 bases, J lost 3 bases, and 7 bases lay in between. Germline-derived CDR1 and CDR2 are SNHLY and FYNNEI. The CDR3 sequence is 13 residues long. The CDR3 sequence: CASSERWDTEAFF. The CDR3 DNA reads as TGTGCCAGCAGTGAACGGTGGGACACTGAAGCTTTCTTT. Together with reference TRBV2 and TRBJ1-1, the CDR3 gives the full variable domain: EPEVTQTPSHQVTQMGQEVILRCVPISNHLYFYWYRQILGQKVEFLVSFYNNEISEKSEIFDDQFSVERPDGSNFTLKIRSTKLEDSAMYFCASSERWDTEAFFGQGTRLTVV.

This clonotype was found many times. This sequence joins TRBV20-1 and TRBJ1-5; weak D call: TRBD1 (6 bases). Germline V CDR1 and CDR2: DFQATT, SNEGSKA (reference sequence). Trimming stripped 1 base from V and 0 bases from J, with 10 bases between. The CDR3 has 15 amino acids. The CDR3 sequence is CSARVQGRSNQPQHF. CDR3 sequence (DNA): TGCAGTGCTAGAGTTCAGGGGCGTAGCAATCAGCCCCAGCATTTT.

The chain joins TRBV11-2 to TRBJ2-5; 9 bases match TRBD1. The CDR3 is made up of 16 amino acids. V lost 3 bases and J lost 4; bases outside the gene matches: 9. In germline, CDR1 is SGHAT, CDR2 FQNNGV. For the CDR3, the DNA is TGTGCCAGCAGCTTCGTCGGGACAGGGAATAGAGAGACCCAGTACTTC. Its protein is CASSFVGTGNRETQYF.

This clonotype was seen repeatedly, ten times or more. The V call is TRBV4-3, the J call TRBJ2-1; D remains ambiguous. The germline V gene encodes CDR1 LGHNA and CDR2 YSLEER. Trimming took 6 bases from V and 2 from J, leaving 14 bases between them. The CDR3 is 15 amino acids. CDR3 in DNA: TGCGCCAGCAGGCGGACCCCTGATCCCTACAATGAGCAGTTCTTC. Translated: CASRRTPDPYNEQFF.

A remark on this clonotype: A read error may explain this, as a much larger clone is one base away. V usage is TRBV7-2 and J usage is TRBJ2-7, with a tentative D call TRBD1 (5 bases). Germline V gene lookup returns CDR1 SGHTA and CDR2 FQGNSA. This CDR3 is 14 amino acids long. The CDR3 sequence is CANSSPGQNYEQYF. CDR3 DNA: TGTGCCAACAGCTCCCCTGGACAAAACTACGAGCAGTACTTC.

The sample holds a few counts of this clonotype. The chain joins TRBV5-1 to TRBJ2-3; D could derive from TRBD1 or TRBD2 (7 bases each). V was trimmed by 0 bases and J by 8 bases, leaving 16 bases between them. The CDR3 is 15 amino acids. Per the germline V gene, CDR1 is SGHRS and CDR2 is YFSETQ. The DNA of the CDR3 is TGCGCCAGCAGCTTGGAAATCCAGGGGGGGGGTACGCAGTATTTT. Its translation: CASSLEIQGGGTQYF.

Comment on this clonotype: This may arise from a read error, as a much more abundant clone is one base away. The rearrangement joins TRBV7-6 to TRBJ1-5; the D is unclear. Deletions cut 2 bases from V and 1 base from J, with 12 bases between. CDR1 SGHVS and CDR2 FNYEAQ come from the germline V gene. The CDR3 totals 16 residues. The CDR3 DNA follows: TGTGCCAGCAGCTTATTAGCGGGAGGAAGCAATCAGCCCCAGCATTTT. This translates into CASSLLAGGSNQPQHF. The whole variable domain, remainder taken from reference TRBV7-6 and TRBJ1-5, is GAGVSQSPRYKVTKRGQDVALRCDPISGHVSLYWYRQALGQGPEFLTYFNYEAQQDKSGLPNDRFSAERPEGSISTLTIQRTEQRDSAMYRCASSLLAGGSNQPQHFGDGTRLSIL.

This clonotype has ten or more counts. The gene calls are TRBV6-1 and TRBJ2-6; no definite D call. The V gene's germline CDR1 is MNHNS and CDR2 SASEGT. The CDR3 is 13 residues long. V was trimmed by 6 bases and J by 2 bases, leaving 5 bases between them. The DNA of the CDR3 is TGTGCCAGCAGGACACCTGGGGCCAACGTCCTGACTTTC. Protein sequence: CASRTPGANVLTF.

This clonotype was detected many times. The chain is built from TRBV12-3 or TRBV12-4 and TRBJ2-3; TRBD2 matches 10 bases. This CDR3 spans 15 amino acids. Trimming removed 3 bases from V and 5 bases from J; junction bases left unmatched: 5. In DNA, the CDR3 is TGTGCCAGCAGTTTTAGAGCGGGGGGGGTAGATACGCAGTATTTT. The encoded protein is CASSFRAGGVDTQYF.

This clonotype showed up many times. The rearrangement joins TRBV28 to TRBJ1-1, with 7 bases that match TRBD1. The CDR3 consists of 15 residues. Germline lookup yields CDR1 MDHEN and CDR2 SYDVKM. J lost 5 bases, V lost 6 bases, and 12 bases had no gene match. CDR3 residues: CASRKGGMSSTEAFF. The CDR3 DNA follows: TGTGCCAGCAGAAAAGGGGGCATGAGTAGTACTGAAGCTTTCTTT.

There are many counts of this clonotype. At one end the junction does not follow the germline gene, possibly because of a read error. The V and J genes are TRBV7-2 and TRBJ2-7, with a tentative D call TRBD1 (5 bases). The germline gives CDR1 SGHTA, CDR2 FQGNSA. This CDR3 has 13 amino acids. CDR3 sequence (DNA): TGTGCCAGCAGCCCAGGTCCGACAGTCTCCTTTCGGTTC. It specifies CASSPGPTVSFRF.

The V and J genes are TRBV12-3 or TRBV12-4 and TRBJ2-2; 7 bases map to TRBD1. J lost 4 bases, V lost 9 bases, and 8 bases had no gene match. The CDR3 is made up of 14 amino acids. CDR3 sequence (DNA): TGTGCCAGTAGAGACAGGGCGGGCACCGGGGAGCTGTTTTTT. Translation gives CASRDRAGTGELFF.

This clonotype was detected many times. The rearrangement joins TRBV25-1 to TRBJ2-1; 11 positions agree with TRBD2. This CDR3 has 15 amino acids. Trimming took 4 bases from V and 10 from J; bases not matched to a gene: 9. The germline CDR1 and CDR2 sequences are MGHDK and SYGVNS. The CDR3 here is CASSAIAGGPEEQFF. The CDR3 region has the DNA TGTGCCAGCAGTGCAATAGCGGGGGGGCCGGAAGAGCAGTTCTTC.

In this sample, this clonotype turned up many times. This sequence joins TRBV28 and TRBJ2-7, with a weak D call TRBD1 (5 bases). CDR3 length: 14 residues. Germline assignment: CDR1 MDHEN and CDR2 SYDVKM. V lost 7 bases and J lost 3, with 16 bases in between. In nucleotides, the CDR3 is TGTGCCAGCACGGTTACAGGACGCTTCTACGAGCAGTACTTC. It specifies CASTVTGRFYEQYF.

The chain links TRBV3-1 to TRBJ1-4, with no clear D. The V end lost 5 bases, the J end lost 13 bases, and 17 bases lay between the germline ends. Per the germline V gene, CDR1 is LGHDT and CDR2 is YNNKEL (reference sequence). This CDR3 is 13 amino acids long. The CDR3 reads CASSSGKESRLFF. As DNA, the CDR3 is TGTGCCAGCAGCTCCGGGAAGGAAAGTAGACTGTTTTTT. The complete variable domain, with remaining parts taken from reference TRBV3-1 and TRBJ1-4, reads DTAVSQTPKYLVTQMGNDKSIKCEQNLGHDTMYWYKQDSKKFLKIMFSYNNKELIINETVPNRFSPKSPDKAHLNLHINSLELGDSAVYFCASSSGKESRLFFGSGTQLSVL.

There are many counts of this clonotype. The chain couples TRBV4-1 to TRBJ1-5; D is undetermined. Germline V gives CDR1 MGHRA, CDR2 YSYEKL. The length of the CDR3 is 14 residues. V was trimmed by 1 base and J by 4 bases, leaving 8 bases between them. The CDR3, as DNA: TGCGCCAGCAGCCAAGGAACGGAAAATCAGCCCCAGCATTTT. It codes for CASSQGTENQPQHF.

For this clonotype: A read error may explain this, as a much larger clone is one base away. Since no conserved phenylalanine or tryptophan closes the CDR3, a read error is the likely cause. The chain is built from TRBV2 and TRBJ2-5; D remains unclear. Germline V gene data show CDR1 as SNHLY and CDR2 as FYNNEI. The CDR3 sequence is 16 residues long. V was clipped by 1 base and J by 3 bases, with 15 bases between them. The chain's CDR3 is CASSEGIWTTKETQYL. The CDR3 DNA reads as TGTGCCAGCAGTGAAGGTATTTGGACCACAAAAGAGACCCAGTACCTC.

This clonotype was found once. V gene TRBV7-8 combines with J gene TRBJ2-3, with no clear D. Germline CDR1 reads SGHVS; CDR2 reads FQNEAQ. V lost 3 bases, J lost 6 bases, and 13 bases lay in between. The CDR3 totals 14 residues. As DNA, the CDR3 is TGTGCCAGCAGCTTTATTCCGGACGCGGATACGCAGTATTTT. Translation: CASSFIPDADTQYF.

This clonotype was seen repeatedly, ten times or more. V and J are TRBV4-3 and TRBJ2-5; TRBD1 agrees at 8 bases. The germline gives CDR1 LGHNA, CDR2 YSLEER. J gave up 5 bases and V 4 bases, and 3 bases lay outside the gene matches. The CDR3 has 13 amino acids. CDR3: CASSRRGQETQYF. The DNA of the CDR3 is TGCGCCAGCAGCCGCAGGGGGCAGGAGACCCAGTACTTC.

The chain combines TRBV2 with TRBJ1-2; maybe TRBD1 (5 bases). Germline V gene sequence: CDR1 SNHLY, CDR2 FYNNEI. Trimming removed 2 bases at V and 8 bases at J, with 21 bases between. The CDR3 is made up of 16 amino acids. The CDR3 DNA sequence: TGTGCCAGCAGTGAACAGGGTGTTTCGGGGGAGTCCGGCTACACCTTC. It specifies CASSEQGVSGESGYTF.

In this sample, this clonotype turned up many times. The chain recombines TRBV19 with TRBJ2-3; D possibly corresponds to TRBD2 (5 bases). Deletions cut 4 bases from V and 5 bases from J, with 10 bases between. This CDR3 is 13 amino acids long. Germline loops: CDR1 LNHDA, CDR2 SQIVND (reference sequence). The CDR3 region has the DNA TGTGCCAGTAGTAAAGACGAGGGAGATACGCAGTATTTT. Protein: CASSKDEGDTQYF.